This T cell receptor (beta chain) stems from a study of blood T cell repertoires in COVID-19. Per the germline V gene, CDR1 is SGHAT and CDR2 is FQNNGV. This CDR3 region has 16 residues. V lost 5 bases and J 8 bases, leaving 22 bases between the germline ends. Per the authors' pipeline: Amplified reference gene primers provided the basis for estimating nucleated cell counts. Sequenced by immunoSEQ multiplex PCR; TCRdb stores in-frame clones only, minus some. V and J calls and clone size are given by that table; D and trimming were obtained from the DNA. The sample holds about 54,000 clones, roughly 79% seen once.

This TCR came from a woman aged 55 to 70 with acute or convalescent COVID-19. The sequencing sample was made of peripheral blood. The chain uses TRBV11-2 and TRBJ2-1, with a possible D match to TRBD2 (6 bases). DNA of the CDR3: TGTGCCAGCAGCCACACAATGGGGGGACTCGGGGATGAGCAGTTCTTC. Translating gives CASSHTMGGLGDEQFF. The full variable domain, in which reference TRBV11-2 and TRBJ2-1 provide the parts outside the CDR3, is EAGVAQSPRYKIIEKRQSVAFWCNPISGHATLYWYQQILGQGPKLLIQFQNNGVVDDSQLPKDRFSAERLKGVDSTLKIQPAKLEDSAVYLCASSHTMGGLGDEQFFGPGTRLTVL.